The rows below give T cell receptor beta chains drawn from one sample of a study of CD8+ T cells in alopecia areata. Sequencing used immunoSEQ multiplex PCR; TCRdb keeps in-frame clones, though not all of them. The data show 100,000 to 150,000 clones, 45% to 65% seen once. The sample was CD4+ T cells sorted from blood, taken at week 0. Every receptor here comes from a human donor with alopecia areata. CDR3s include the opening cysteine and the closing phenylalanine or tryptophan. Each record gives: CDR3 protein, CDR3 DNA, J gene, D gene, clone size, V gene. The D gene is left open where the match is weak. For some rows the clone size is stated as once, few or many, or as a class when expanded; others skip it.

cdr3_aa: CASSDMRGFDEKLFF
cdr3_nt: TGTGCCAGCAGTGATATGAGGGGGTTCGATGAAAAACTGTTTTTT
j_call: TRBJ1-4
d_call: .
clone_size: few
v_call: TRBV25-1

cdr3_aa: CASSKLSRDYNEQFF
cdr3_nt: TGTGCCAGCAGCAAATTATCTAGGGACTACAATGAGCAGTTCTTC
j_call: TRBJ2-1
d_call: .
clone_size: .
v_call: TRBV9

cdr3_aa: CASSGNTEAFF
cdr3_nt: TGTGCCAGCAGTGGGAACACTGAAGCTTTCTTT
j_call: TRBJ1-1
d_call: .
clone_size: once
v_call: TRBV6-6

cdr3_aa: CAWSLRDEQFF
cdr3_nt: TGTGCCTGGAGTCTCAGGGATGAGCAGTTCTTC
j_call: TRBJ2-1
d_call: .
clone_size: .
v_call: TRBV30

cdr3_aa: CAWRAQKMGQPSYEQYF
cdr3_nt: TGTGCCTGGAGAGCTCAGAAGATGGGACAGCCTTCCTACGAGCAGTACTTC
j_call: TRBJ2-7
d_call: TRBD1
clone_size: .
v_call: TRBV30

cdr3_aa: CASSPSLGETQYF
cdr3_nt: TGTGCCAGCAGCCCGAGTCTCGGGGAGACCCAGTACTTC
j_call: TRBJ2-5
d_call: .
clone_size: .
v_call: TRBV9

cdr3_aa: CAWSVPLGRSPNTEAFF
cdr3_nt: TGTGCCTGGAGTGTACCCCTGGGACGCTCCCCGAACACTGAAGCTTTCTTT
j_call: TRBJ1-1
d_call: .
clone_size: .
v_call: TRBV30

cdr3_aa: CASRQERTQYF
cdr3_nt: TGTGCCAGCAGACAGGAGCGTACGCAGTATTTT
j_call: TRBJ2-3
d_call: .
clone_size: few
v_call: TRBV2

cdr3_aa: CSARAPREQYF
cdr3_nt: TGCAGTGCTAGGGCACCTCGCGAGCAGTACTTC
j_call: TRBJ2-7
d_call: .
clone_size: .
v_call: TRBV20-1

cdr3_aa: CASSGDSTDTQYF
cdr3_nt: TGTGCCAGCAGCGGGGACAGCACAGATACGCAGTATTTT
j_call: TRBJ2-3
d_call: .
clone_size: .
v_call: TRBV2

cdr3_aa: CASLSTGGGNSPLHF
cdr3_nt: TGTGCCAGTCTCTCCACGGGCGGTGGAAATTCACCCCTCCACTTT
j_call: TRBJ1-6
d_call: .
clone_size: few
v_call: TRBV7-2

cdr3_aa: CASSLVGRETQYF
cdr3_nt: TGTGCCAGCAGCTTGGTGGGGCGCGAGACCCAGTACTTC
j_call: TRBJ2-5
d_call: .
clone_size: .
v_call: TRBV5-4

cdr3_aa: CASSRDRGPYEQYF
cdr3_nt: TGCGCCAGCAGCCGGGACAGGGGACCCTACGAGCAGTACTTC
j_call: TRBJ2-7
d_call: TRBD1
clone_size: .
v_call: TRBV5-1

cdr3_aa: CATSPHPGASNQPQHF
cdr3_nt: TGTGCCACCAGCCCTCATCCAGGGGCCAGCAATCAGCCCCAGCATTTT
j_call: TRBJ1-5
d_call: .
clone_size: once
v_call: TRBV15

cdr3_aa: CASSRPQETQYF
cdr3_nt: TGTGCCAGCAGCCGACCACAAGAGACCCAGTACTTC
j_call: TRBJ2-5
d_call: .
clone_size: .
v_call: TRBV7-9

cdr3_aa: CASKELAGASTDTQYF
cdr3_nt: TGTGCCAGCAAGGAACTAGCGGGCGCTAGCACAGATACGCAGTATTTT
j_call: TRBJ2-3
d_call: TRBD2
clone_size: .
v_call: TRBV2

cdr3_aa: CAWSVRGKQYF
cdr3_nt: TGTGCCTGGAGTGTACGGGGGAAGCAGTACTTC
j_call: TRBJ2-7
d_call: .
clone_size: few
v_call: TRBV30

cdr3_aa: CASKTSGNQETQYF
cdr3_nt: TGTGCCTCCAAGACTAGCGGGAACCAAGAGACCCAGTACTTC
j_call: TRBJ2-5
d_call: TRBD2
clone_size: .
v_call: TRBV19

cdr3_aa: CASSYRGPGETQYF
cdr3_nt: TGTGCCAGCAGTTACAGGGGGCCGGGGGAGACCCAGTACTTC
j_call: TRBJ2-5
d_call: TRBD1
clone_size: .
v_call: TRBV6-6

cdr3_aa: CASSLERGRQETQYF
cdr3_nt: TGTGCCAGCAGCTTAGAGCGGGGGAGGCAAGAGACCCAGTACTTC
j_call: TRBJ2-5
d_call: TRBD2
clone_size: .
v_call: TRBV7-2

cdr3_aa: CATDGGQITYEQYF
cdr3_nt: TGTGCCACCGATGGGGGACAGATAACCTACGAGCAGTACTTC
j_call: TRBJ2-7
d_call: TRBD1
clone_size: .
v_call: TRBV28

cdr3_aa: CAISESSGDTDTQYF
cdr3_nt: TGTGCCATCAGTGAGTCTAGCGGAGACACAGATACGCAGTATTTT
j_call: TRBJ2-3
d_call: .
clone_size: .
v_call: TRBV10-3

cdr3_aa: CASIPGSIASYEQYF
cdr3_nt: TGTGCCAGCATCCCCGGGAGTATCGCATCCTACGAGCAGTACTTC
j_call: TRBJ2-7
d_call: .
clone_size: few
v_call: TRBV28